This T cell receptor beta chain was sequenced in a study of OX40 agonist ivuxolimab in advanced cancers. Study as a whole: Earlier treatment with anti-PD-1, anti-PD-L1 or anti-CTLA-4 was permitted, and around 36% had received some. Three patients got partial responses; one had hepatocellular carcinoma and two had cutaneous melanoma. The study's findings and limits: Average numbers of expanded clones were greater in CD8+ T cells than in CD4+. At doses 0.1 to 3.0 mg/kg, CD4+ and CD8+ clones expanded.

Germline CDR1 and CDR2: ENHRY and SYGVKD. V lost 1 base and J lost 2, with 5 bases in between. The CDR3 sequence is 13 residues long. Details on this clone: Its cognate antigen is unknown.

Assay: immunoSEQ multiplex PCR; the TCRdb copy retains only in-frame clones and omits some. The sample has fewer than 50,000 clones; about nine tenths are singletons. Here the sequenced sample was CD4+ or CD8+ T cells sorted from blood, taken in a trial of the OX40 agonist ivuxolimab. The chain recombines TRBV10-3 with TRBJ1-1; unclear D gene. This receptor was identified in an adult with an advanced solid tumor such as melanoma, head and neck, liver or kidney cancer. CDR3 loop: CAISELGNTEAFF. The CDR3 DNA reads as TGTGCCATCAGTGAGTTGGGAAACACTGAAGCTTTCTTT.